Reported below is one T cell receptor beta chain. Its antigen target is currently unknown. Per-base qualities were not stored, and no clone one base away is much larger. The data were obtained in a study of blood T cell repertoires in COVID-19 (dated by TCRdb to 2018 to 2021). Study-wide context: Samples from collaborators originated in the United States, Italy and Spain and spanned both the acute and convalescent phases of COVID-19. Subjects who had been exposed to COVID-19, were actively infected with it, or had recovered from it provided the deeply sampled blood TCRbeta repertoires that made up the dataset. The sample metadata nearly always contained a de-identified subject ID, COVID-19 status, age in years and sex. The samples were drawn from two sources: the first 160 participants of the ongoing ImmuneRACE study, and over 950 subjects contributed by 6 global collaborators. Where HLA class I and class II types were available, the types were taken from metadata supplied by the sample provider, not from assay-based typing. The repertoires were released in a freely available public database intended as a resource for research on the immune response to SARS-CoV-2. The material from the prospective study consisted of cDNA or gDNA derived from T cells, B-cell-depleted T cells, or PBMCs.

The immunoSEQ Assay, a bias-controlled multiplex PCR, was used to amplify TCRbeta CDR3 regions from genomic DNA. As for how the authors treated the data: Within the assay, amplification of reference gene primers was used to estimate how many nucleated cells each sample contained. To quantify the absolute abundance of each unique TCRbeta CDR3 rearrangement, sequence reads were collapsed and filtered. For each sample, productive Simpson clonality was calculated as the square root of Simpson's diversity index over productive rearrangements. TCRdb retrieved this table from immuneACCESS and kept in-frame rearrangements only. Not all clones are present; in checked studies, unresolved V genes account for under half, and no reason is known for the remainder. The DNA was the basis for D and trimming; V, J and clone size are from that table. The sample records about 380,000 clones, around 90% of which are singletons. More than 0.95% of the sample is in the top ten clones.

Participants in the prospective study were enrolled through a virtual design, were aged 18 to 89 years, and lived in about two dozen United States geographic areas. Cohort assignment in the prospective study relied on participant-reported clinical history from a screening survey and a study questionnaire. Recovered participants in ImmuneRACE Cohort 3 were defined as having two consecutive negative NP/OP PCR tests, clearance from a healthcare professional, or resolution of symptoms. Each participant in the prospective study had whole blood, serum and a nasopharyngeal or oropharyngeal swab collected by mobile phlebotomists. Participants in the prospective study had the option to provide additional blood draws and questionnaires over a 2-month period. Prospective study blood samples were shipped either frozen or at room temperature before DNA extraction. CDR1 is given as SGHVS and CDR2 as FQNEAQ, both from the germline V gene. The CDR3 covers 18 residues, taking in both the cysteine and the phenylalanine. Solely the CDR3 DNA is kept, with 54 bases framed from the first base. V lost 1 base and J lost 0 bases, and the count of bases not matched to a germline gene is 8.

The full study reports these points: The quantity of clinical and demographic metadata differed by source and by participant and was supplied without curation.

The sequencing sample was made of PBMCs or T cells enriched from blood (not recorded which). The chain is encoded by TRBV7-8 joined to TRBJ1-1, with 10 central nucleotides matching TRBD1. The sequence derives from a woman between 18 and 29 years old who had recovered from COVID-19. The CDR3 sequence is CASSLGRQGARVNTEAFF. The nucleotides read TGTGCCAGCAGCTTAGGGAGACAGGGGGCGAGGGTGAACACTGAAGCTTTCTTT.